Following are 5 T cell receptor beta chains from one sample sequenced in a study of cytomegalovirus exposure and HLA in healthy donors. PCR used 60 Vbeta primers and 13 Jbeta primers. Data came from immunoSEQ multiplex PCR; TCRdb stores just in-frame clones and leaves some out. The sample shows 250,000 to 350,000 clones, roughly 90% of them seen only once. Sequences were obtained from PBMCs. The receptors derive from a middle-aged man in good health and CMV-seropositive.

This chain uses TRBV7-3 with TRBJ2-1; TRBD1 might be the D (6 bases). The CDR3 sequence is 16 residues long. Per germline, CDR1 SGHTA and CDR2 FQGTGA. The V gene lost 5 bases and the J gene lost 4 bases, with 18 bases spanning the gap. CDR3 region: CASSLRTGTPYNEQFF. CDR3 in DNA: TGTGCCAGCAGCCTTCGTACGGGGACACCGTACAATGAGCAGTTCTTC.

The chain couples TRBV4-2 to TRBJ2-3; tentatively, D is TRBD1 (6 bases). The length of the CDR3 is 15 residues. Between the trimmed V and J ends, which lost 3 bases and 4 bases, there was a span of 14 bases. Germline V gene lookup returns CDR1 LGHNA and CDR2 YNFKEQ. DNA for the CDR3: TGTGCCAGCAGCCAGATAGGGGGTTCCGCAGATACGCAGTATTTT. Translation gives CASSQIGGSADTQYF.

Only a few counts were recorded for this clone. This chain joins TRBV4-3 and TRBJ2-7; no reliable D call. CDR3 length: 13 residues. Germline CDR1 and CDR2: LGHNA and YSLEER. V lost 0 bases and J 6 bases, leaving 9 bases between the germline ends. CDR3 bases: TGCGCCAGCAGCCAAGAAAACCGACTCGAGCAGTACTTC. This sequence encodes CASSQENRLEQYF.

The chain uses TRBV5-5 and TRBJ1-5, with no clear D. Germline CDR1 reads SGHKS; CDR2 reads YYEKEE (reference sequence). This CDR3 spans 14 amino acids. Trimming shortened V by 0 bases and J by 3 bases, and 7 bases separated the two germline ends. The CDR3 sequence: CASSLVQDNQPQHF. DNA of the CDR3: TGTGCCAGCAGCTTGGTTCAGGACAATCAGCCCCAGCATTTT.

The V and J genes are TRBV19 and TRBJ2-3, with 7 bases lining up with TRBD1. Looked up from germline, CDR1 is LNHDA and CDR2 is SQIVND (reference sequence). The CDR3 loop spans 14 amino acids. The ends lost 6 bases at V and 0 bases at J; junction bases unmatched: 3. The CDR3 region is CASRRTGSTDTQYF. DNA for the CDR3: TGTGCCAGTAGGCGGACAGGAAGCACAGATACGCAGTATTTT.